This T cell receptor beta chain was retrieved from a study of blood T cells in healthy people across ages. Germline trimming cut 3 bases from V and 4 bases from J; bases unmatched to any gene: 9. There are 15 residues in the CDR3. The authors extracted at least 6 micrograms of total RNA per sample. For the second PCR, which ran for roughly 6 to 11 cycles, a sample-barcoded 5' primer and a J-beta primer mix were used. TCRdb reanalysed the 5' RACE reads using MiXCR and keeps one entry per CDR3 protein. The sample lists 600,000 to 1,000,000 distinct CDR3 sequences, 25% occurring once. In addition, the sample was reused for a study of T cells of mothers and their children. That report notes: In each mother, TCR beta CDR3 reads exceeded 8 million; in each child, they numbered approximately 3.3 million.

This sequence originates from a boy aged 5-17 years in good health. Sequenced material: blood. The chain joins TRBV12-3 or TRBV12-4 to TRBJ2-7; 7 bases are shared with TRBD1. The DNA for the CDR3 is TGTGCCAGCAGTTTGCTGGCAGGGGGTTGGTACGAGCAGTACTTC. Its translation: CASSLLAGGWYEQYF.